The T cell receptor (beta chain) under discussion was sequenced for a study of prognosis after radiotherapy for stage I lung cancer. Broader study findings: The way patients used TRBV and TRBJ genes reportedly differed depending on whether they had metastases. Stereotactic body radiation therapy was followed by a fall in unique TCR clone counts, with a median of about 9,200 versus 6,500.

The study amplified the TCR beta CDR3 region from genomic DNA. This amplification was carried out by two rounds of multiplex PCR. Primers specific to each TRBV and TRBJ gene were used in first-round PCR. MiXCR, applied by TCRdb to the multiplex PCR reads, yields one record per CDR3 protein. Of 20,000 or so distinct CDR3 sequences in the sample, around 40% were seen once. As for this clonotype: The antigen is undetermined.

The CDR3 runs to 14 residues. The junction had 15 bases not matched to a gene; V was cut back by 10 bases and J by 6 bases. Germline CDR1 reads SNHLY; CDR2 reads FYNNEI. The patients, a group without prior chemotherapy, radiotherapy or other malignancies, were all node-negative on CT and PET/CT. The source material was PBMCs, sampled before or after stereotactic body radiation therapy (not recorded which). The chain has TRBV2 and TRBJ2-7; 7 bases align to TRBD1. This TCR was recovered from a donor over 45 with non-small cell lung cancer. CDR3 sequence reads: CANSPKGAASEQYF. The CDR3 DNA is TGTGCCAACAGCCCAAAGGGGGCAGCTAGCGAGCAGTACTTC.